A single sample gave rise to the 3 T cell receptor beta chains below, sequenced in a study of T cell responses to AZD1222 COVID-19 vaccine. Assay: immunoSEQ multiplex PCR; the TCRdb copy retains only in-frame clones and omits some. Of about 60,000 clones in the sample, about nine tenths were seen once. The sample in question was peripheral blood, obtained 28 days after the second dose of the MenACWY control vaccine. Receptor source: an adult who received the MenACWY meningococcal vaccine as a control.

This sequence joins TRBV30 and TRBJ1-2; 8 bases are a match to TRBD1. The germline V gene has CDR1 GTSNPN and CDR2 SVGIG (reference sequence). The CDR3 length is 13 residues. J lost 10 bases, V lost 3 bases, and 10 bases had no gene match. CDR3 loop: CAWSIQGARAYTF. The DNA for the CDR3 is TGTGCCTGGAGCATCCAGGGGGCAAGGGCCTACACCTTC.

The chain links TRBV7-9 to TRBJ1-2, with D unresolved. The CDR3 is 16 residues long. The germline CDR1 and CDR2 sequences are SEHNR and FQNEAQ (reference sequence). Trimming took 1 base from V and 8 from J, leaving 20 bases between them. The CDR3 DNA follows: TGTGCCAGCAGCTTAGGGGCACAAGTTCATCTTAACGGCTACACCTTC. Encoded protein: CASSLGAQVHLNGYTF. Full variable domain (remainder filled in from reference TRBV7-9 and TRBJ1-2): DTGVSQNPRHKITKRGQNVTFRCDPISEHNRLYWYRQTLGQGPEFLTYFQNEAQLEKSRLLSDRFSAERPKGSFSTLEIQRTEQGDSAMYLCASSLGAQVHLNGYTFGSGTRLTVV.

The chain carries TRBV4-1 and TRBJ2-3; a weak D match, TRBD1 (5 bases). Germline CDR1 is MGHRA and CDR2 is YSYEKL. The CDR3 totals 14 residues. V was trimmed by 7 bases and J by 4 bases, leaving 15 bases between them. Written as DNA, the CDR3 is TGCGCCAGCAACTCCGCCCTAGGGGCAGATACGCAGTATTTT. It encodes CASNSALGADTQYF.